What follows are 13 T cell receptor beta chains derived from one specimen sequenced in a study of T cells in Graves' hyperthyroidism and ophthalmopathy. What was amplified from RNA transcripts were TCR beta CDR3 regions. RT-PCR in the first round (using the HTBI primer set) targeted the TCR CDR3. MiXCR was run by TCRdb on the multiplex PCR reads, yielding one entry per CDR3 protein. The sample consists of fewer than 900,000 distinct CDR3 sequences, around 20% of them appearing once. The sample comprised blood. All receptors derive from a woman aged 50 to 60 with Graves' hyperthyroidism that later progressed to Graves' ophthalmopathy.

This clonotype was observed a handful of times. CDR3 residues: CAISESMGLAPEQFF. The DNA for the CDR3 is TGTGCCATCAGTGAGTCGATGGGACTAGCGCCTGAGCAGTTCTTC. This chain uses TRBV10-3 with TRBJ2-1; 10 bases match TRBD2. The trim removed 0 bases at V and 9 bases at J, leaving 5 bases unmatched. In germline, CDR1 is ENHRY, CDR2 SYGVKD. The CDR3 length is 15 residues.

In this sample, this clonotype turned up many times. The gene calls are TRBV5-1 and TRBJ2-3; 7 bases align to TRBD2. Germline values: CDR1 SGHRS, CDR2 YFSETQ. Unmatched junction bases numbered 4, after V lost 1 base and J lost 5 bases. The CDR3 totals 14 residues. CDR3 sequence reads: CASSLSGGKDTQYF. CDR3 nucleotides: TGCGCCAGCAGCTTGTCGGGGGGAAAAGATACGCAGTATTTT. Full variable domain (missing parts from reference TRBV5-1 and TRBJ2-3): KAGVTQTPRYLIKTRGQQVTLSCSPISGHRSVSWYQQTPGQGLQFLFEYFSETQRNKGNFPGRFSGRQFSNSRSEMNVSTLELGDSALYLCASSLSGGKDTQYFGPGTRLTVL.

The sample holds many counts of this clonotype. The chain has TRBV12-3 or TRBV12-4 and TRBJ2-7, with 7 bases that match TRBD1. The CDR3 runs to 15 residues. Trimming took 6 bases from V and 1 from J; bases not matched to a gene: 9. CDR3: CASRPTGARSYEQYF. For the CDR3, the DNA is TGTGCCAGCAGGCCAACAGGGGCCAGATCCTACGAGCAGTACTTC.

The chain combines TRBV20-1 with TRBJ2-2, with a tentative D call TRBD1 (6 bases). This CDR3 is built from 14 residues. CDR1 is DFQATT and CDR2 is SNEGSKA in the germline V gene (reference sequence). V was clipped by 2 bases and J by 5 bases, with 12 bases between them. CDR3 nucleotides: TGCAGTGCTAGACTGGGGGCTCCGACCGGGGAGCTGTTTTTT. It codes for CSARLGAPTGELFF.

This clonotype has at least ten counts. J is TRBJ1-6 and V is TRBV3-1; the D is unclear. The CDR3 is 14 amino acids. Trimming took 4 bases from V and 9 from J, leaving 13 bases between them. The germline V gene has CDR1 LGHDT and CDR2 YNNKEL (reference sequence). Written as DNA, the CDR3 is TGTGCCAGCAGCCTCGGTCCCGAAGGTTCACCCCTCCACTTT. Its protein is CASSLGPEGSPLHF.

The chain has TRBV4-2 and TRBJ2-2; 9 bases agree with TRBD1. The germline CDR1 and CDR2 sequences are LGHNA and YNFKEQ. The CDR3 runs 16 residues. Losses at the gene ends were 5 bases for V and 4 bases for J; bases not matched to a gene: 8. CDR3 amino acids: CASSSISTGGTGELFF. The CDR3 DNA reads TGTGCCAGCAGCTCAATCTCGACAGGGGGCACCGGGGAGCTGTTTTTT.

V usage is TRBV7-6 and J usage is TRBJ1-3, with D uncertain. The germline V gene has CDR1 SGHVS and CDR2 FNYEAQ. V was clipped by 5 bases and J by 0 bases, with 8 bases between them. CDR3 size: 14 residues. The CDR3 protein is CASSKEISGNTIYF. The CDR3 nucleotides read TGTGCCAGCAGCAAAGAGATCTCTGGAAACACCATATATTTT.

This clonotype has only a few counts. V is TRBV20-1 and J is TRBJ1-5; TRBD1 might be the D (5 bases). The germline V gene encodes CDR1 DFQATT and CDR2 SNEGSKA (reference sequence). The length of the CDR3 is 14 residues. V was pared by 4 bases and J by 2 bases, with 12 bases between. CDR3 sequence (DNA): TGCAGTGCTAAGGCGTCACAGGGCAATCAGCCCCAGCATTTT. Amino acid sequence: CSAKASQGNQPQHF.

This clonotype was found many times. V usage is TRBV12-3 or TRBV12-4 and J usage is TRBJ2-3; TRBD1 matches at 7 bases. The CDR3 extends over 14 amino acids. Germline trimming cut 3 bases from V and 9 bases from J; bases unmatched to any gene: 9. Here the CDR3 DNA reads TGTGCCAGCAGTTTCTATCCAGACAGGGAGACGCAGTATTTT. Translated, it gives CASSFYPDRETQYF.

The V gene is TRBV11-2, the J gene TRBJ1-1; TRBD1 might be the D (6 bases). This CDR3 is 16 amino acids long. V shed 1 base and J shed 4 bases, with 16 bases lying between them. Germline lookup yields CDR1 SGHAT and CDR2 FQNNGV. In DNA, the CDR3 is TGTGCCAGCAGCTTAGCAGGGGCCAGCTTGCGCACTGAAGCTTTCTTT. It specifies CASSLAGASLRTEAFF.

Comments on this clonotype: Compared with germline, one end of the junction differs, possibly owing to a read error. J is TRBJ1-2 and V is TRBV5-1; D uncertain. The CDR3 runs to 14 residues. Germline V CDR1 and CDR2: SGHRS, YFSETQ. The CDR3 region has the DNA TGCGCCAGCAGCTTGGACGGTTCAAACTATAGCTACACCTTC. Translated, it gives CASSLDGSNYSYTF.

The chain has TRBV10-2 and TRBJ2-7; D is uncertain. Deletions cut 2 bases from V and 6 bases from J, with 5 bases between. The length of the CDR3 is 11 residues. CDR1 is WSHSY and CDR2 is SAAADI in the germline V gene. CDR3: CASSEASEQYF. CDR3 bases: TGCGCCAGCAGTGAGGCCTCCGAGCAGTACTTC.

This clonotype was counted at least ten times. The chain carries TRBV7-9 and TRBJ2-3; D uncertain. CDR1 is SEHNR, CDR2 FQNEAQ, per germline (reference sequence). The CDR3 is made up of 17 amino acids. V gave up 4 bases and J gave up 1 base, with 18 bases separating them. CDR3 protein: CASSSLLLAGGTDTQYF. CDR3 nucleotides: TGTGCCAGCAGCTCCCTACTACTGGCCGGAGGCACAGATACGCAGTATTTT.